This T cell receptor beta chain comes out of a study of T cell clonotyping in hematopoietic cell transplantation. Study-wide findings and caveats: After transplant, recipient diversity fell while pathologically expanded clonotypes grew through day 180.

This clone was recorded once. The antigen is not known. Time point denoted: recipient sample about 28 days before transplant, after cytoreduction. Recipient blood drawn about 28 days pretransplant and days 30, 100, 180 after. Germline V gene lookup returns CDR1 GTSNPN and CDR2 SVGIG (reference sequence). V lost 3 bases and J 7 bases, leaving 15 bases between the germline ends. CDR3 size: 13 residues. TCRdb's table, derived via immunoSEQ multiplex PCR, lists solely in-frame clones and lacks some. The table records 16,000 or so clones, around 93% of them present only once. The chain links TRBV30 to TRBJ1-1; D not resolved. The clonotype was recovered from a man aged 18-30 years with biphenotypic leukemia. Some clones in this sample may be carry-over from other donors' samples. Here the sequenced sample was peripheral blood mononuclear cells, taken before stem cell transplant. CDR3 nucleotide sequence: TGTGCCTGGAGGAGGACCCAAACTTTTGAAGCTTTCTTT. It yields the protein CAWRRTQTFEAFF. Full variable domain (rest looked up from reference TRBV30 and TRBJ1-1): SQTIHQWPATLVQPVGSPLSLECTVEGTSNPNLYWYRQAAGRGLQLLFYSVGIGQISSEVPQNLSASRPQDRQFILSSKKLLLSDSGFYLCAWRRTQTFEAFFGQGTRLTVV.